This TCR beta chain is from a study of T-cell memory formation after mild COVID-19. Study at large: TCR clustering was largely donor specific. Broader study findings: CD4/CD8 balance held among clones contracting day 15 to 85, and later expanders leaned CD4+.

CDR1 SQVTM and CDR2 ANQGSEA come from the germline V gene. Trimming left V 4 bases short and J 9 bases short, with 10 bases between. The CDR3 is 11 residues long. From 5'RACE with constant-segment primers came TCR alpha and TCR beta cDNA libraries that carried sample barcodes and UMIs. TCRdb reprocessed the 5' RACE reads via MiXCR and lists one record per CDR3 protein. The data contain 450,000 or so distinct CDR3 sequences, about 23% of them seen just once; the ten biggest clones take up around 12%. Details on this clonotype: Antigen unknown.

V and J are TRBV29-1 and TRBJ2-1; a possible D gene is TRBD1 (6 bases). The sample taken for sequencing was PBMCs or a T cell subset sorted from them (not recorded which). The TCR comes from an adult woman who had mild COVID-19 (a few samples of this study predate the infection). Cell type and time point are not known. CDR3 region: CSVAGVGEQFF. The CDR3 coding sequence is TGCAGCGTTGCAGGGGTCGGTGAGCAGTTCTTC.